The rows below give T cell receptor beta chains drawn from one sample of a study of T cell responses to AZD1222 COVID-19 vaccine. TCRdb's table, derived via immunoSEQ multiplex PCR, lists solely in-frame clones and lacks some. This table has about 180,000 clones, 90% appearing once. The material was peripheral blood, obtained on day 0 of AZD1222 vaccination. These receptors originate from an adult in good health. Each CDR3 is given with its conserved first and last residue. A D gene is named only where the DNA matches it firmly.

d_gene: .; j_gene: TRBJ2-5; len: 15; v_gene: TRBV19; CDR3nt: TGTGCCAGTAGTGGGGGAGCTAGCGAAGGGGAGACCCAGTACTTC; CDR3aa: CASSGGASEGETQYF
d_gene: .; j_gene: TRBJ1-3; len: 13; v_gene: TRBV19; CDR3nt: TGTGCCAGTAGAGAGACAACTGGAAACACCATATATTTT; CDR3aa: CASRETTGNTIYF
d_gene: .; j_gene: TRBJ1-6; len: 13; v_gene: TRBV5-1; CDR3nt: TGCGCCAGCAGCTTCAGCACTAATTCACCCCTCCACTTT; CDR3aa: CASSFSTNSPLHF
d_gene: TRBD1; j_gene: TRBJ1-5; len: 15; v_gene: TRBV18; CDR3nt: TGTGCCAGCTCAAAGACAGGGGAGGAATATCAGCCCCAGCATTTT; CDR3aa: CASSKTGEEYQPQHF
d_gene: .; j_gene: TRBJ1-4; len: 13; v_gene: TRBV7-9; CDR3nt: TGTGCCAGCAGCTCCTCGTACCGGGAAAAACTGTTTTTT; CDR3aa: CASSSSYREKLFF
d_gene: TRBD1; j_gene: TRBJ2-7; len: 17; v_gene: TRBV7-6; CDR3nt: TGTGCCAGCAGCTTAGTTGTGGGACAGGCCGCCTCGGGGGAGCAGTACTTC; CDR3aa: CASSLVVGQAASGEQYF
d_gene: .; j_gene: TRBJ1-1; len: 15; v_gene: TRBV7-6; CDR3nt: TGTGCCAGCAGCTTAGTGGGGGGGCGGAACACTGAAGCTTTCTTT; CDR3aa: CASSLVGGRNTEAFF
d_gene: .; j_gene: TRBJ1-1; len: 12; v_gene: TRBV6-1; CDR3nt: TGTGCCAGCAGTGAAGGCCGGGAACAAGCTTTCTTT; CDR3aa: CASSEGREQAFF
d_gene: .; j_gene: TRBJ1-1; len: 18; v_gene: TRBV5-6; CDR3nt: TGTGCCAGCAGCTTGCCGCCTCGGGGGCGCGGGGTGAACACTGAAGCTTTCTTT; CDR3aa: CASSLPPRGRGVNTEAFF
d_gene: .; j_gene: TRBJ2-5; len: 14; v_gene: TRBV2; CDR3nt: TGTGCCAGCAGTGGTCCCGGTGCCCAAGAGACCCAGTACTTC; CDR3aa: CASSGPGAQETQYF
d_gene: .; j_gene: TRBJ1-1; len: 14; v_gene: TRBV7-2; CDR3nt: TGTGCCAGCAGCCTACAGCGAGGGAACACTGAAGCTTTCTTT; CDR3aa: CASSLQRGNTEAFF
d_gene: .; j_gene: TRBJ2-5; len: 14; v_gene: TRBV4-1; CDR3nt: TGCGCCAGCAGCCAACTAGAGGTAGGGGAGACCCAGTACTTC; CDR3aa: CASSQLEVGETQYF
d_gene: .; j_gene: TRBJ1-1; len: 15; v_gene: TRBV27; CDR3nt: TGTGCCAGCAGTTTAACCGGCAGATTGAACACTGAAGCTTTCTTT; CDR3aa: CASSLTGRLNTEAFF
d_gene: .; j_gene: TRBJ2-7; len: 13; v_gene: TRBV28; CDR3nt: TGTGCCAGCAGTTTCATCGGGCGCGGTAGGCAGTACTTC; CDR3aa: CASSFIGRGRQYF
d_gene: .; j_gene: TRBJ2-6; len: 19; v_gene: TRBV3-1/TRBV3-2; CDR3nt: TGTGCCAGCAGCCAAGATACAGGGGGGGATTTCTCTGGGGCCAACGTCCTGACTTTC; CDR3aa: CASSQDTGGDFSGANVLTF
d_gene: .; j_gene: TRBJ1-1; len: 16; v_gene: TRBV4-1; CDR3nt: TGCGCCAGCAGCCAAGAATGGTGGGGGGTCAATCATGAAGCTTTCTTT; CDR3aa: CASSQEWWGVNHEAFF
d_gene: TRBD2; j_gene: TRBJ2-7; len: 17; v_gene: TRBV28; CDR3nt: TGTGCCAGCAGTTACCGGCTAGTGATAGCGGGGGTTGGCGAGCAGTACTTC; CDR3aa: CASSYRLVIAGVGEQYF
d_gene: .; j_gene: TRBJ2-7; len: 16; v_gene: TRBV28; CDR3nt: TGTGCCAGCAGTTTTAGCCACTCGCAGAGCTCCTACGAGCAGTACTTC; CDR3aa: CASSFSHSQSSYEQYF